Detailed here is one TCR beta chain. These data originate in a study of blood T cell repertoires in COVID-19. Study background: PBMCs, B-cell-depleted T cells, or T cells provided the cDNA or gDNA that made up the material.

Per the study methods: It was from reference gene primer amplification that nucleated cell counts were estimated. Measured with immunoSEQ multiplex PCR; TCRdb has only the in-frame clones, and not every one. V, J and clone size reflect that table, while D and trimming were determined from the DNA. The data contain approximately 78,000 clones, about nine tenths of them singletons. Specimen: peripheral blood. The source is a man aged 45 to 65 with COVID-19, enrolled during active disease.

This CDR3 reads CASSLFGGETQYF. CDR3 nucleotides: TGTGCCAGCAGCTTATTTGGAGGAGAGACCCAGTACTTC. The chain uses TRBV7-8 and TRBJ2-5, with D maybe TRBD2 (5 bases). CDR1 and CDR2 (germline): SGHVS, FQNEAQ. This CDR3 has 13 residues. V lost 2 bases to trimming and J lost 4 bases, with 8 bases between them.